This paragraph reports one T cell receptor beta chain. The CDR3 has 14 residues. The V and J ends lost 7 bases and 5 bases, in that order; junction bases with no gene match: 5. Germline V CDR1 and CDR2: SGHTA, FQGNSA. Clones were sequenced by immunoSEQ multiplex PCR, and TCRdb holds only the in-frame ones, with some missing. The top ten hold 9% to 9.5% of the sample, which has approximately 130,000 clones, over 75% seen once. This sample stems from a study of T cell responses to AZD1222 COVID-19 vaccine. The material was peripheral blood, obtained on day 0 of AZD1222 vaccination. This TCR derives from an adult in good health. This rearrangement joins TRBV7-2 to TRBJ2-1; 10 nucleotides line up with TRBD2. The CDR3 loop is CASIRTSGDNEQFF. The CDR3 bases are TGTGCCAGCATCCGGACTAGCGGAGACAATGAGCAGTTCTTC.